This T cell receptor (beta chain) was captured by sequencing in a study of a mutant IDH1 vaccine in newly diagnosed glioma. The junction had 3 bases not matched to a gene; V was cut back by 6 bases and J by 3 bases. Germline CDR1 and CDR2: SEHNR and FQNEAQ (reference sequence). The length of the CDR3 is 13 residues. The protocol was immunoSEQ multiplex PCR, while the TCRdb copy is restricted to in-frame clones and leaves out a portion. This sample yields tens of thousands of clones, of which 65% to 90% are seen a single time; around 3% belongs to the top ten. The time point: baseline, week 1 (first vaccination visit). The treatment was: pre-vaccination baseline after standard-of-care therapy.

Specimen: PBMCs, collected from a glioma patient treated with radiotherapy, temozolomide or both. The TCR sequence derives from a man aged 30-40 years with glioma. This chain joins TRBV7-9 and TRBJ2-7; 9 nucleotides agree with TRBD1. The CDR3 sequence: CASRGQGSYEQYF. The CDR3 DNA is TGTGCCAGCAGGGGACAGGGAAGCTACGAGCAGTACTTC.